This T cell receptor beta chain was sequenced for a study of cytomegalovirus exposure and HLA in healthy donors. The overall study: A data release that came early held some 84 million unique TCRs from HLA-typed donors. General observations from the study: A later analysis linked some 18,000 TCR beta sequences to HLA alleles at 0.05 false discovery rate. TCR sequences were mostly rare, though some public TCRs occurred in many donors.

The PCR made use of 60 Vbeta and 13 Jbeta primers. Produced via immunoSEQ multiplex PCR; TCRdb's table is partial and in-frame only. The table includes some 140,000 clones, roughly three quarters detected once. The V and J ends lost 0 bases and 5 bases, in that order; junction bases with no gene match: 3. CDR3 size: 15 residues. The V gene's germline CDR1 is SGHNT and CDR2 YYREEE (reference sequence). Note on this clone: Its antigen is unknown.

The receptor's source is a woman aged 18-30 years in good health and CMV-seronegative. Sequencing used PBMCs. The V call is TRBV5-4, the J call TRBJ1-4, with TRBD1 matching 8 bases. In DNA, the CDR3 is TGTGCCAGCAGCTTGGATGCAGGGGGCAATGAAAAACTGTTTTTT. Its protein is CASSLDAGGNEKLFF.